This record covers a single T cell receptor (beta chain). This entry belongs to a study of blood T cell repertoires in COVID-19. Study context: Spain, Italy and the United States supplied samples that represented acute and convalescent COVID-19. PBMCs, B-cell-depleted T cells, or T cells provided the cDNA or gDNA that made up the material.

The assay was immunoSEQ multiplex PCR, and TCRdb's table has in-frame clones only and misses some. The sample lists 100,000 to 150,000 clones, approximately 80% occurring once. The TCR comes from an older woman with acute or convalescent COVID-19. Sequencing used peripheral blood.

CDR3 DNA sequence: TGTGCCAGCAGCGGGGAGGACCGGGACTATGGCTACACCTTC. Protein: CASSGEDRDYGYTF. V gene TRBV13 combines with J gene TRBJ1-2, with D hard to call. The CDR3 spans 14 residues. Germline CDR1 PRHDT, CDR2 FYEKMQ (reference sequence). Trimming stripped 5 bases from V and 3 bases from J, with 13 bases between. Filled out from reference TRBV13 and TRBJ1-2, the complete variable domain reads AAGVIQSPRHLIKEKRETATLKCYPIPRHDTVYWYQQGPGQDPQFLISFYEKMQSDKGSIPDRFSAQQFSDYHSELNMSSLELGDSALYFCASSGEDRDYGYTFGSGTRLTVV.